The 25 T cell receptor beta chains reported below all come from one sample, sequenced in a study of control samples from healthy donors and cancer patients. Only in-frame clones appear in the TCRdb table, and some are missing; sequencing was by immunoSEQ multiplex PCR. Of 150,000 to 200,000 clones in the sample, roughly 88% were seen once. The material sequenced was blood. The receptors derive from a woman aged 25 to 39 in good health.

This CDR3 is CASSPRGTEAFF. Written as DNA, the CDR3 is TGCGCCAGCAGCCCTAGGGGGACTGAAGCTTTCTTT. This chain uses TRBV4-1 with TRBJ1-1; D is possibly TRBD1 (6 bases). The CDR3 covers 12 residues. Trimming removed 4 bases from V and 5 bases from J, with 8 bases in between. Germline CDR1 and CDR2: MGHRA and YSYEKL.

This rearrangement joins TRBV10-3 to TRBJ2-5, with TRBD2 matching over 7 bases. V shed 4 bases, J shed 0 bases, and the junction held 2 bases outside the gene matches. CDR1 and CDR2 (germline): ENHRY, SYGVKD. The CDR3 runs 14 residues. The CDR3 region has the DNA TGTGCCATCAGTGCTCGGGGGGACCAAGAGACCCAGTACTTC. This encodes CAISARGDQETQYF.

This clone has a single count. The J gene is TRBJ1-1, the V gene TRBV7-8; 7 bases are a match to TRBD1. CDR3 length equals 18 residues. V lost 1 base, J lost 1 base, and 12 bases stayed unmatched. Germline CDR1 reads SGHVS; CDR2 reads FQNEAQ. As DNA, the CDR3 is TGTGCCAGCAGCTTAGGATCCAGGGGGGGTATGGCGAACACTGAAGCTTTCTTT. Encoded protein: CASSLGSRGGMANTEAFF.

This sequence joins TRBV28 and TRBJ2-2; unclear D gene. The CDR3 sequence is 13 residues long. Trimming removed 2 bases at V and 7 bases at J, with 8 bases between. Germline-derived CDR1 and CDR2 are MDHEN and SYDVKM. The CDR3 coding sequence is TGTGCCAGCAGTTTAGACGGATTCGGGGAGCTGTTTTTT. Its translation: CASSLDGFGELFF.

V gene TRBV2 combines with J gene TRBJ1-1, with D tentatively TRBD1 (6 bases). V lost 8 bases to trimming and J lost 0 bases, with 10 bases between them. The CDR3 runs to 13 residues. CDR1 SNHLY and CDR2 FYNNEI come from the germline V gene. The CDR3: CASGRGVNTEAFF. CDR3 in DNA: TGTGCCAGCGGAAGGGGGGTGAACACTGAAGCTTTCTTT.

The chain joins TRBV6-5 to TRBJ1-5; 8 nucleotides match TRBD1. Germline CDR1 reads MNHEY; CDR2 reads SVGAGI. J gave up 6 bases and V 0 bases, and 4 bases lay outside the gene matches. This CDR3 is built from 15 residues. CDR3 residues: CASSYSGTGSQPQHF. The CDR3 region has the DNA TGTGCCAGCAGTTACTCAGGGACAGGCAGTCAGCCCCAGCATTTT.

CDR3 sequence (DNA): TGCGCCAGCAGCCCCTATCCAGGGGGTTATAATTCACCCCTCCACTTT. Translating gives CASSPYPGGYNSPLHF. The chain links TRBV5-1 to TRBJ1-6; 7 bases line up with TRBD1. J lost 4 bases, V lost 4 bases, and 8 bases had no gene match. CDR3 length: 16 amino acids. CDR1 SGHRS and CDR2 YFSETQ come from the germline V gene.

This CDR3 is CASRTQGEQFF. In DNA form, the CDR3 reads TGTGCCAGCAGGACCCAGGGGGAGCAGTTCTTC. This chain connects TRBV5-6 to TRBJ2-1, with TRBD1 as a possible D gene (6 bases). CDR3 length equals 11 residues. V was shortened by 5 bases and J by 10 bases, with 10 bases between the two germline ends. Germline V gives CDR1 SGHDT, CDR2 YYEEEE.

The CDR3 DNA follows: TGTGCCAGCAGCTCGCTAGGGGCCAACGTCCTGACTTTC. It is translated as CASSSLGANVLTF. The genes are TRBV9 and TRBJ2-6; unclear D gene. V gave up 4 bases and J gave up 4 bases, with 6 bases separating them. This CDR3 is built from 13 residues. Germline loops: CDR1 SGDLS, CDR2 YYNGEE. The complete variable domain, with remaining parts taken from reference TRBV9 and TRBJ2-6, reads DSGVTQTPKHLITATGQRVTLRCSPRSGDLSVYWYQQSLDQGLQFLIQYYNGEERAKGNILERFSAQQFPDLHSELNLSSLELGDSALYFCASSSLGANVLTFGAGSRLTVL.

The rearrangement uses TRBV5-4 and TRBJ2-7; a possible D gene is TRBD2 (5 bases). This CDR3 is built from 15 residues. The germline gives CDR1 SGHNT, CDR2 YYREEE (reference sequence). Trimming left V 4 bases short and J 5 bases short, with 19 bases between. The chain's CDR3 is CASSPVGNQPNEQYF. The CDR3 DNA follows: TGTGCCAGCAGCCCCGTCGGGAACCAACCCAACGAGCAGTACTTC.

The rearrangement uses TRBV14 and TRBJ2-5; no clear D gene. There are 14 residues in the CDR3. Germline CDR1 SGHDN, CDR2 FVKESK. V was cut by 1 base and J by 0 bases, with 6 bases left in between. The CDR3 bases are TGTGCCAGCAGCCAAGCAGGTTACCAAGAGACCCAGTACTTC. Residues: CASSQAGYQETQYF.

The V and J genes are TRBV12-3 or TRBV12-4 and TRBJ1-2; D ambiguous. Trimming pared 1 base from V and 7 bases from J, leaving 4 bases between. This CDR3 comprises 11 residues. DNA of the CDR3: TGTGCCAGCAGTTTAGAACTTGGCTACACCTTC. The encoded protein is CASSLELGYTF.

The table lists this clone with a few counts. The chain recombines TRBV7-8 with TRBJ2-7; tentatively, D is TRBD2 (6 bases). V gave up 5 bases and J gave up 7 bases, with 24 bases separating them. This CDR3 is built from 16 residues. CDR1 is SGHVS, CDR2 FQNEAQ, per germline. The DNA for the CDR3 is TGTGCCAGCAGCCGACGGATAAGCGGGTCTCTACGGGAGCAGTACTTC. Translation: CASSRRISGSLREQYF.

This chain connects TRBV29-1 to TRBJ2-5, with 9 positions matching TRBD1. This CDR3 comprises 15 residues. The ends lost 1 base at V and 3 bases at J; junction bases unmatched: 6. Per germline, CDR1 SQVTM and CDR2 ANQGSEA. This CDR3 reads CSVEGGRTGEETQYF. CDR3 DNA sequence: TGCAGCGTTGAAGGGGGGAGGACAGGGGAAGAGACCCAGTACTTC.

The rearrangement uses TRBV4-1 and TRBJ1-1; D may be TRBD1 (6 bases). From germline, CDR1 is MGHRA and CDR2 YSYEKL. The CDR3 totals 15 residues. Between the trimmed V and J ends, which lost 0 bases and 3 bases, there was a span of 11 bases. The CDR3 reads CASSQDSDSYTEAFF. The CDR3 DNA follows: TGCGCCAGCAGCCAAGATTCGGACAGCTACACTGAAGCTTTCTTT.

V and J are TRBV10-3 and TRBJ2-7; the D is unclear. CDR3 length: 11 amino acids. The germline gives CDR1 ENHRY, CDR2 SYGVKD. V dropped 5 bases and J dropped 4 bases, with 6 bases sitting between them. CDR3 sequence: CAISLSYEQYF. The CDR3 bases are TGTGCCATCAGTCTTTCATACGAGCAGTACTTC.

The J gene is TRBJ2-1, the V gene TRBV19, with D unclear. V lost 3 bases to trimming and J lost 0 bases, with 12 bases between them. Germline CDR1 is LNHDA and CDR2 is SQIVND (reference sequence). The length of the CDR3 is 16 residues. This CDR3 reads CASSINPRSSYNEQFF. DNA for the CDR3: TGTGCCAGTAGTATCAACCCCCGAAGCTCCTACAATGAGCAGTTCTTC.

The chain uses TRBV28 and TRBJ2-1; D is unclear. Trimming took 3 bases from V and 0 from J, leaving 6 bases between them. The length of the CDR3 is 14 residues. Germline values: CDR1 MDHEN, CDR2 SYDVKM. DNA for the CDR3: TGTGCCAGCAGTTTTAGAGGCTCCTACAATGAGCAGTTCTTC. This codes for CASSFRGSYNEQFF.

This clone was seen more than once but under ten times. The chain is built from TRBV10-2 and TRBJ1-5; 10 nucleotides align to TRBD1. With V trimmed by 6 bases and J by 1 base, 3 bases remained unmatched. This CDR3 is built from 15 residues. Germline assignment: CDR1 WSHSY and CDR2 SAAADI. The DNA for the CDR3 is TGCGCCAGCAGGGGGACAGGGGTAAGCAATCAGCCCCAGCATTTT. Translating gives CASRGTGVSNQPQHF.

The CDR3 coding sequence is TGTGCCAGCAGCGTCCCCGGGACAGGGGATAGAGAGACCCAGTACTTC. The encoded protein is CASSVPGTGDRETQYF. The chain is built from TRBV9 and TRBJ2-5, with TRBD1 matching 10 bases. The CDR3 is 16 amino acids. The germline gives CDR1 SGDLS, CDR2 YYNGEE. The trim removed 2 bases at V and 4 bases at J, leaving 8 bases unmatched. The entire variable domain, with the rest obtained from reference TRBV9 and TRBJ2-5, is as follows: DSGVTQTPKHLITATGQRVTLRCSPRSGDLSVYWYQQSLDQGLQFLIQYYNGEERAKGNILERFSAQQFPDLHSELNLSSLELGDSALYFCASSVPGTGDRETQYFGPGTRLLVL.

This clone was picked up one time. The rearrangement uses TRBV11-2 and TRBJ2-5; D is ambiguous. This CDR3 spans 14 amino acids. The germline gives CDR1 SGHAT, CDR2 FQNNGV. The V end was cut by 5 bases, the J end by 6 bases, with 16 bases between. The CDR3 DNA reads TGTGCCAGCAGCCCTGAAGCCAGCCGGAAGACCCAGTACTTC. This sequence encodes CASSPEASRKTQYF.

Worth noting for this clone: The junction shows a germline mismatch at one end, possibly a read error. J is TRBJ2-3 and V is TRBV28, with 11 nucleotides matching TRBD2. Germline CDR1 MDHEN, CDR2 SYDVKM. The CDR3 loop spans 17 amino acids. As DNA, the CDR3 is TGTGCCAGCAGTACCCTGACTAGCGGGATCAGCATAGATACGCAGTATTTT. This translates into CASSTLTSGISIDTQYF.

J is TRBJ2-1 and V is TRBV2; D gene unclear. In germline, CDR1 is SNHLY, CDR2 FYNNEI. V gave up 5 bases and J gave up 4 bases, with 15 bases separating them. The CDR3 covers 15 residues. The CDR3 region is CASSLNAAWYNEQFF. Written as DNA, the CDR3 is TGTGCCAGCAGTTTGAACGCGGCCTGGTACAATGAGCAGTTCTTC. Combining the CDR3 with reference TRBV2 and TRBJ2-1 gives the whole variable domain EPEVTQTPSHQVTQMGQEVILRCVPISNHLYFYWYRQILGQKVEFLVSFYNNEISEKSEIFDDQFSVERPDGSNFTLKIRSTKLEDSAMYFCASSLNAAWYNEQFFGPGTRLTVL.

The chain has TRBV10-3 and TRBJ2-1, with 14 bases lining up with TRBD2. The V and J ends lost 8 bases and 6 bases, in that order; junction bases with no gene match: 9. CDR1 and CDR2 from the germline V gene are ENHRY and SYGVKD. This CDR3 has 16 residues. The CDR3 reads CAIGRLAGGGVNEQFF. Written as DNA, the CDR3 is TGTGCCATCGGTCGACTAGCGGGAGGGGGGGTCAATGAGCAGTTCTTC.

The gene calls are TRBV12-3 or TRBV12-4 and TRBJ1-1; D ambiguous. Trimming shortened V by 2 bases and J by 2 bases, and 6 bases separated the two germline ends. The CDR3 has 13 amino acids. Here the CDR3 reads CASSLRQNTEAFF. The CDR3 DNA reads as TGTGCCAGCAGTTTAAGACAAAACACTGAAGCTTTCTTT.